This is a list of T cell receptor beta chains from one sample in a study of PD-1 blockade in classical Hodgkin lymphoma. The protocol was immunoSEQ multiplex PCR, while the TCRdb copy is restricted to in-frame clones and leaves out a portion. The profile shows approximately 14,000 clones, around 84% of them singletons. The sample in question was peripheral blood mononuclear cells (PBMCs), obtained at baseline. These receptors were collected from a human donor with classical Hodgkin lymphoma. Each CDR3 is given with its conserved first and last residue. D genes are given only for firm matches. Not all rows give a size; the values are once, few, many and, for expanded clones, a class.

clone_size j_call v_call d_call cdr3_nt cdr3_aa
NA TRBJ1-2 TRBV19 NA TGTGCCAGTAGTCCATGGGGAGAGGAGTATGGCTACACCTTC CASSPWGEEYGYTF
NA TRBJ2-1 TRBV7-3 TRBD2 TGTGCCAGCAGCTTACTGGCTAGCGGGAGGAATGAGCAGTTCTTC CASSLLASGRNEQFF
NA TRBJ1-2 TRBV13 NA TGTGCCAGCAGCCATGGGGCGCTGGGTGGCTACACCTTC CASSHGALGGYTF
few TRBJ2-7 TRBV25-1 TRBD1 TGTGCCAGCAGTGAATCGACAGGGGTTTACGAGCAGTACTTC CASSESTGVYEQYF
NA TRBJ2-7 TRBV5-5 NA TGTGCCAGCAGCCCTTCGGGGGCAGCCGATTACTCCTACGAGCAGTACTTC CASSPSGAADYSYEQYF
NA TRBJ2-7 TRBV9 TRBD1 TGTGCCAGCAGCGTAAAGCCGGGACAGACCTACGAGCAGTACTTC CASSVKPGQTYEQYF
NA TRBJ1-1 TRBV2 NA TGTGCCAGCAGTGAAGAGGGGGGGCTCACTGAAGCTTTCTTT CASSEEGGLTEAFF
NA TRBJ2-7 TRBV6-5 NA TGTGCCAGCAGTTCCCTGACAGAAACCTACGAGCAGTACTTC CASSSLTETYEQYF
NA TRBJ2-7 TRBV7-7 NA TGTGCCAGCAGCCCAGAATGGGGCAGGTCACACGAGCAGTACTTC CASSPEWGRSHEQYF
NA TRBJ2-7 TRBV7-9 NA TGTGCCAGCAGCTTAGCTACGATGGACGAGCAGTACTTC CASSLATMDEQYF
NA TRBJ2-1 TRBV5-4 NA TGTGCCAGCAGCTTGCTGGCCTCCTCCATAGGTAATGAGCAGTTCTTC CASSLLASSIGNEQFF